Sequencing of this T cell receptor beta chain was carried out in a study of OX40 agonist ivuxolimab in advanced cancers. Study-level results: Expanded clones were, on average, more numerous in CD8+ T cells than in CD4+.

This clone was seen a single time. As yet, its antigen is unknown. Produced via immunoSEQ multiplex PCR; TCRdb's table is partial and in-frame only. The sample yields about 60,000 clones, 86% seen once. This CDR3 is 14 amino acids long. Per germline, CDR1 MNHNS and CDR2 SASEGT. Trimming took 9 bases from V and 4 from J, leaving 13 bases between them. The sample here was CD4+ or CD8+ T cells sorted from blood, taken in a trial of the OX40 agonist ivuxolimab. This TCR came from an adult with an advanced solid tumor such as melanoma, head and neck, liver or kidney cancer. The chain uses TRBV6-1 and TRBJ2-6; weak D call: TRBD1 (5 bases). CDR3 protein: CARKSGAGANVLTF. The CDR3 DNA follows: TGTGCCAGAAAAAGTGGGGCAGGGGCCAACGTCCTGACTTTC.